Below are 28 T cell receptor beta chains sequenced from a single sample in a study of blood T cell repertoires in COVID-19. Measured with immunoSEQ multiplex PCR; TCRdb has only the in-frame clones, and not every one. The profile shows about 170,000 clones, roughly nine tenths of them singletons. The sample taken for sequencing was peripheral blood. These receptors were collected from a woman in her fifties or sixties with COVID-19, enrolled during active disease.

This clone was seen repeatedly, ten times or more. V is TRBV6-2 or TRBV6-3 and J is TRBJ2-1; the D is unclear. The CDR3 contains 12 residues. V shed 5 bases and J shed 10 bases, with 12 bases lying between them. Germline V CDR1 and CDR2: MNHEY, SVGEGT. CDR3 region: CASSPQAGEQFF. The CDR3 bases are TGTGCCAGCAGTCCCCAGGCAGGAGAGCAGTTCTTC.

This sequence joins TRBV7-2 and TRBJ1-1, with 8 bases aligning to TRBD1. Germline assignment: CDR1 SGHTA and CDR2 FQGNSA. Germline trimming cut 3 bases from V and 10 bases from J; bases unmatched to any gene: 4. The CDR3 spans 12 residues. The CDR3 region has the DNA TGTGCCAGCAGCTTGTTTGACAGGGGAGCTTTCTTT. The encoded protein is CASSLFDRGAFF. The full variable domain, rest sourced from reference TRBV7-2 and TRBJ1-1, is GAGVSQSPSNKVTEKGKDVELRCDPISGHTALYWYRQSLGQGLEFLIYFQGNSAPDKSGLPSDRFSAERTGGSVSTLTIQRTQQEDSAVYLCASSLFDRGAFFGQGTRLTVV.

This chain uses TRBV7-9 with TRBJ1-2, with 8 bases fitting TRBD1. Germline V gene data show CDR1 as SEHNR and CDR2 as FQNEAQ (reference sequence). With 2 bases clipped from V and 8 bases from J, the junction kept 7 bases outside the gene matches. The CDR3 consists of 14 residues. This CDR3 is CASSLLQGANGYTF. In DNA form, the CDR3 reads TGTGCCAGCAGCTTATTGCAGGGGGCGAACGGCTACACCTTC.

The chain recombines TRBV19 with TRBJ1-1, with 7 nucleotides matching TRBD1. Per the germline V gene, CDR1 is LNHDA and CDR2 is SQIVND (reference sequence). Trimming took 4 bases from V and 3 from J; bases not matched to a gene: 2. There are 13 residues in the CDR3. CDR3 loop: CASSRGTDTEAFF. CDR3 in DNA: TGTGCCAGTAGTAGGGGGACAGACACTGAAGCTTTCTTT.

The gene calls are TRBV10-3 and TRBJ2-1; tentative D call: TRBD2 (6 bases). Looked up from germline, CDR1 is ENHRY and CDR2 is SYGVKD. Deletions cut 6 bases from V and 4 bases from J, with 10 bases between. The CDR3 is 13 residues long. CDR3 DNA: TGTGCCATCAGGGGGACTTCTTACAATGAGCAGTTCTTC. Its translation is CAIRGTSYNEQFF.

The V gene is TRBV11-2, the J gene TRBJ1-1; D gene uncertain. The CDR3 is 12 residues long. From germline, CDR1 is SGHAT and CDR2 FQNNGV. Trimming took off 1 base at V and 8 bases at J, with 8 bases between the two ends. This chain's CDR3 is CASSLGPGEAFF. The CDR3 nucleotides read TGTGCCAGCAGCTTAGGCCCAGGCGAAGCTTTCTTT.

The chain employs TRBV30 and TRBJ1-5; 12 nucleotides match TRBD1. The junction had 6 bases not matched to a gene; V was cut back by 2 bases and J by 7 bases. The length of the CDR3 is 15 residues. The germline V gene has CDR1 GTSNPN and CDR2 SVGIG (reference sequence). The CDR3 DNA follows: TGTGCCTGGAGTCAGGGACAGGGGGCGTCCCAGCCCCAGCATTTT. Protein product: CAWSQGQGASQPQHF.

The gene calls are TRBV28 and TRBJ2-5, with 7 bases that match TRBD1. Germline V gene lookup returns CDR1 MDHEN and CDR2 SYDVKM. The CDR3 extends over 13 amino acids. The junction had 2 bases not matched to a gene; V was cut back by 6 bases and J by 1 base. Here the CDR3 DNA reads TGTGCCAGCAGCAGGGACAGCCAAGAGACCCAGTACTTC. Protein product: CASSRDSQETQYF.

This clone has only one observation. The chain joins TRBV5-1 to TRBJ2-7; D is perhaps TRBD2 (6 bases). The V end was cut by 0 bases, the J end by 2 bases, with 12 bases between. The germline gives CDR1 SGHRS, CDR2 YFSETQ. The CDR3 has 15 residues. CDR3 sequence: CASSLGPGVAYEQYF. The CDR3 bases are TGCGCCAGCAGCTTGGGGCCGGGAGTAGCCTACGAGCAGTACTTC. The full variable domain, rest sourced from reference TRBV5-1 and TRBJ2-7, is KAGVTQTPRYLIKTRGQQVTLSCSPISGHRSVSWYQQTPGQGLQFLFEYFSETQRNKGNFPGRFSGRQFSNSRSEMNVSTLELGDSALYLCASSLGPGVAYEQYFGPGTRLTVT.

This chain uses TRBV24-1 with TRBJ2-7; D possibly corresponds to TRBD1 (5 bases). V was shortened by 7 bases and J by 0 bases, with 12 bases between the two germline ends. Germline V lookup: CDR1 KGHDR, CDR2 SFDVKD. This CDR3 contains 14 residues. CDR3 in amino acids: CATRRYRSSYEQYF. CDR3 sequence (DNA): TGTGCCACCAGGAGATACAGGAGCTCCTACGAGCAGTACTTC.

The chain uses TRBV3-1 (or the pseudogene TRBV3-2) and TRBJ1-1, with 9 bases identical to TRBD1. V lost 2 bases and J lost 4; bases outside the gene matches: 5. Germline V gives CDR1 LGHDT, CDR2 YNNKEL (reference sequence). This CDR3 has 15 amino acids. As DNA, the CDR3 is TGTGCCAGCAGCCAATCCACAGGGGGCCCCACTGAAGCTTTCTTT. This sequence encodes CASSQSTGGPTEAFF.

The chain joins TRBV5-1 to TRBJ1-1; tentative D call: TRBD1 (6 bases). From germline, CDR1 is SGHRS and CDR2 YFSETQ. The CDR3 runs to 17 residues. V gave up 3 bases and J gave up 0 bases, with 18 bases separating them. CDR3 protein: CASSSNTGPNMNTEAFF. CDR3 coding DNA: TGCGCCAGCAGCTCGAACACAGGGCCTAACATGAACACTGAAGCTTTCTTT.

The chain couples TRBV7-2 to TRBJ2-7; D is uncertain. The V gene's germline CDR1 is SGHTA and CDR2 FQGNSA. This CDR3 has 12 amino acids. The V end was cut by 4 bases, the J end by 3 bases, with 7 bases between. The CDR3 region is CASSSTLYEQYF. The DNA for the CDR3 is TGTGCCAGCAGCTCTACCCTCTACGAGCAGTACTTC.

The chain links TRBV29-1 to TRBJ1-2, with D possibly being TRBD1 (5 bases). The CDR3 covers 13 residues. CDR1 is SQVTM and CDR2 is ANQGSEA in the germline V gene. Trimming removed 7 bases at V and 8 bases at J, with 20 bases between. The CDR3 protein is CSANFRRGWGYTF. CDR3 in DNA: TGCAGCGCTAATTTTCGGAGGGGCTGGGGCTACACCTTC.

This clone was seen only a few times. V is TRBV12-5 and J is TRBJ1-1; D ambiguous. CDR3 length equals 18 residues. Between the trimmed V and J ends, which lost 2 bases and 0 bases, there was a span of 19 bases. Per germline, CDR1 LGHNT and CDR2 FRNRAP. The CDR3 nucleotides read TGTGCTAGTGGTTTGCCTCCGACCGTCCCGGGAATGAACACTGAAGCTTTCTTT. Translation gives CASGLPPTVPGMNTEAFF. The full variable domain, its missing parts supplied by reference TRBV12-5 and TRBJ1-1, is DARVTQTPRHKVTEMGQEVTMRCQPILGHNTVFWYRQTMMQGLELLAYFRNRAPLDDSGMPKDRFSAEMPDATLATLKIQPSEPRDSAVYFCASGLPPTVPGMNTEAFFGQGTRLTVV.

The gene calls are TRBV24-1 and TRBJ2-4, with unresolved D. This CDR3 comprises 15 residues. The ends were cut back, 0 bases at V and 2 bases at J, with 7 bases in the middle. Germline CDR1 KGHDR, CDR2 SFDVKD. The CDR3 bases are TGTGCCACCAGTGATTTGGCGCAATCCAAAAACATTCAGTACTTC. It codes for CATSDLAQSKNIQYF.

This chain's CDR3 is CASTRGQGAEAFF. The CDR3, as DNA: TGTGCCAGCACCAGGGGCCAAGGGGCTGAAGCTTTCTTT. The genes are TRBV7-8 and TRBJ1-1; weak D call: TRBD1 (6 bases). Trimming left V 7 bases short and J 6 bases short, with 15 bases between. Looked up from germline, CDR1 is SGHVS and CDR2 is FQNEAQ. The CDR3 runs 13 residues. The variable domain in full, with the rest retrieved from reference TRBV7-8 and TRBJ1-1, is GAGVSQSPRYKVAKRGQDVALRCDPISGHVSLFWYQQALGQGPEFLTYFQNEAQLDKSGLPSDRFFAERPEGSVSTLKIQRTQQEDSAVYLCASTRGQGAEAFFGQGTRLTVV.

The chain carries TRBV19 and TRBJ2-1, with 10 bases fitting TRBD2. The germline gives CDR1 LNHDA, CDR2 SQIVND (reference sequence). The V and J ends lost 4 bases and 8 bases, in that order; junction bases with no gene match: 8. CDR3 length: 15 amino acids. This CDR3 reads CASSTSGTSDYEQFF. CDR3 sequence (DNA): TGTGCCAGTAGTACTTCCGGGACTAGCGACTATGAGCAGTTCTTC.

This clone was found once. The gene calls are TRBV12-3 or TRBV12-4 and TRBJ1-6; D call uncertain. With 8 bases removed from V and 10 bases from J, the gap between germline ends came to 9 bases. This CDR3 contains 11 residues. CDR3 nucleotide sequence: TGTGCCAGCGCTCTAGGATCACCCCTCCACTTT. Its protein is CASALGSPLHF.

The V and J genes are TRBV19 and TRBJ2-5; perhaps TRBD2 as D (6 bases). V was cut by 0 bases and J by 3 bases, with 11 bases left in between. The CDR3 sequence is 15 residues long. Germline V lookup: CDR1 LNHDA, CDR2 SQIVND (reference sequence). The CDR3 region has the DNA TGTGCCAGTAGTATAGATAGGGAGGTTAAAGAGACCCAGTACTTC. It translates to CASSIDREVKETQYF.

V and J are TRBV12-3 or TRBV12-4 and TRBJ1-2; D not resolved. This CDR3 is built from 13 residues. Trimming removed 1 base from V and 5 bases from J, with 8 bases in between. Here the CDR3 reads CASSLGPGYGYTF. In DNA, the CDR3 is TGTGCCAGCAGTTTAGGTCCGGGGTATGGCTACACCTTC.

The chain links TRBV24-1 to TRBJ1-2; 9 bases fit TRBD1. The CDR3 is made up of 14 amino acids. Trimming cost V 3 bases and J 8 bases; bases outside gene matches: 6. Germline lookup yields CDR1 KGHDR and CDR2 SFDVKD. CDR3 in amino acids: CATSDARTGAGYTF. Here the CDR3 DNA reads TGTGCCACCAGTGATGCAAGGACAGGGGCAGGCTACACCTTC.

The chain carries TRBV7-2 and TRBJ2-7; 10 nucleotides agree with TRBD1. V lost 5 bases to trimming and J lost 3 bases; unmatched junction nucleotides: 4. The CDR3 sequence is 14 residues long. Germline CDR1 SGHTA, CDR2 FQGNSA. The CDR3 DNA reads as TGTGCCAGCAGCAAGGGACAGGGGTTCTACGAGCAGTACTTC. This translates into CASSKGQGFYEQYF.

The rearrangement joins TRBV29-1 to TRBJ2-4; 9 bases match TRBD1. The CDR3 runs to 13 residues. V lost 7 bases to trimming and J lost 8 bases; unmatched junction nucleotides: 9. CDR1 is SQVTM, CDR2 ANQGSEA, per germline. The CDR3 bases are TGCAGCGGGGGGGGACAGGGCCGTGACATTCAGTACTTC. Encoded protein: CSGGGQGRDIQYF.

This clone has a single count. CDR3 sequence reads: CASSLEGGNTIYF. In nucleotides, the CDR3 is TGTGCCAGCAGCTTAGAGGGGGGAAACACCATATATTTT. The chain has TRBV7-2 and TRBJ1-3, with D perhaps TRBD1 (5 bases). Germline V CDR1 and CDR2: SGHTA, FQGNSA. V gave up 1 base and J gave up 4 bases, with 5 bases separating them. The CDR3 length is 13 residues. Full variable domain (remainder filled in from reference TRBV7-2 and TRBJ1-3): GAGVSQSPSNKVTEKGKDVELRCDPISGHTALYWYRQSLGQGLEFLIYFQGNSAPDKSGLPSDRFSAERTGGSVSTLTIQRTQQEDSAVYLCASSLEGGNTIYFGEGSWLTVV.

This chain connects TRBV6-6 to TRBJ1-5; maybe TRBD1 (5 bases). Trimming took 6 bases from V and 2 from J, leaving 23 bases between them. This CDR3 has 18 residues. The germline V gene encodes CDR1 MNHNY and CDR2 SVGAGI (reference sequence). CDR3 region: CASRRGSGAQGGNQPQHF. The CDR3 coding sequence is TGTGCCAGCAGACGAGGGTCAGGTGCCCAGGGTGGCAATCAGCCCCAGCATTTT.

V is TRBV5-1 and J is TRBJ1-1; D is perhaps TRBD1 (5 bases). Trimming removed 3 bases at V and 1 base at J, with 19 bases between. Germline values: CDR1 SGHRS, CDR2 YFSETQ. The CDR3 contains 17 residues. The CDR3 sequence: CASSWMPTGAQNTEAFF. The CDR3 nucleotides are TGCGCCAGCAGCTGGATGCCTACAGGAGCTCAGAACACTGAAGCTTTCTTT.

The chain has TRBV10-3 and TRBJ1-5; maybe TRBD1 (5 bases). CDR3 length equals 15 residues. The V and J ends lost 6 bases and 6 bases respectively, with 18 bases between them. Germline loops: CDR1 ENHRY, CDR2 SYGVKD. The CDR3 loop is CAIRADGGDGQPQHF. Here the CDR3 DNA reads TGTGCCATCAGGGCAGACGGGGGAGACGGTCAGCCCCAGCATTTT.